This T cell receptor (beta chain) was sequenced in a study of T cells in Graves' hyperthyroidism and ophthalmopathy. Points from the study as a whole: Ophthalmopathy was distinguished from stable hyperthyroidism by 13 V-J signatures.

TCR beta CDR3 regions were amplified from RNA transcripts. TCR CDR3 regions were first amplified by RT-PCR with HTBI primers. TCRdb independently ran MiXCR on the multiplex PCR reads; one entry per CDR3 protein. The table has about 420,000 distinct CDR3 sequences, roughly an eighth seen once. CDR3 size: 13 residues. Germline CDR1 reads KGHSH; CDR2 reads LQKENI. On this clonotype itself: Antigen unknown. A read error is possible here, since a much larger clone lies one base away.

The TCR sequence derives from a young woman with Graves' hyperthyroidism. Input material: blood. The chain has TRBV18 and TRBJ2-5; 8 bases align to TRBD1. CDR3 loop: CASSLDRVETQHF. CDR3 DNA: TGTGCCAGCTCGCTGGACAGGGTGGAGACCCAGCACTTC. Full variable domain (rest looked up from reference TRBV18 and TRBJ2-5): NAGVMQNPRHLVRRRGQEARLRCSPMKGHSHVYWYRQLPEEGLKFMVYLQKENIIDESGMPKERFSAEFPKEGPSILRIQQVVRGDSAAYFCASSLDRVETQHFGPGTRLLVL.